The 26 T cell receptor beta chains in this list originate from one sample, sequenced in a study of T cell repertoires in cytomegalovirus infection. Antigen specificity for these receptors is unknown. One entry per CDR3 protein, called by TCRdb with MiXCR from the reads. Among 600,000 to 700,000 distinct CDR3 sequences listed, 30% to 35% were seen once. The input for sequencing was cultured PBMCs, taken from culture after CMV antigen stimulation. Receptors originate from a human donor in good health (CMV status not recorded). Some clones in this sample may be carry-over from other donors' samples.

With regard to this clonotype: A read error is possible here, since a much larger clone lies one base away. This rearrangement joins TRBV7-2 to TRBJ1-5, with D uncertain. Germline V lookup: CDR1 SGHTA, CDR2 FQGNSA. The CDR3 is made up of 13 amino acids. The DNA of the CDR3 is TGTGCCAGCAGCTTGACCCAGGATCAGCCCCAGCGTTTT. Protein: CASSLTQDQPQRF.

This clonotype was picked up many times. This CDR3 is CASSFSGRTDTQYF. CDR3 DNA sequence: TGTGCCAGCAGCTTTTCCGGACGCACAGATACGCAGTATTTT. The rearrangement links TRBV7-2 to TRBJ2-3; D is uncertain. This CDR3 is 14 amino acids long. Trimming removed 3 bases from V and 1 base from J, with 8 bases in between. The germline V gene has CDR1 SGHTA and CDR2 FQGNSA.

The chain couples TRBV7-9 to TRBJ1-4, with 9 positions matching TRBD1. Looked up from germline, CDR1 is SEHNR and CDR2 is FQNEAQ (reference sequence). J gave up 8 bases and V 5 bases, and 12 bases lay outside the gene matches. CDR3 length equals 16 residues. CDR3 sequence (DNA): TGTGCCAGCAGCCCGACAGGACAGGGGCTCCGGGAAAAACTGTTTTTT. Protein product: CASSPTGQGLREKLFF.

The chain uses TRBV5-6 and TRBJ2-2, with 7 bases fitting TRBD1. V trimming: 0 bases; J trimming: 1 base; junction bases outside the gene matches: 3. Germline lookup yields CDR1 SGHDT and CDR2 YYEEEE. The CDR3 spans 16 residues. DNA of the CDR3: TGTGCCAGCAGCTTGGATGCAGGGGGGAACACCGGGGAGCTGTTTTTT. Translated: CASSLDAGGNTGELFF. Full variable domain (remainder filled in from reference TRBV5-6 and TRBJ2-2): DAGVTQSPTHLIKTRGQQVTLRCSPKSGHDTVSWYQQALGQGPQFIFQYYEEEERQRGNFPDRFSGHQFPNYSSELNVNALLLGDSALYLCASSLDAGGNTGELFFGEGSRLTVL.

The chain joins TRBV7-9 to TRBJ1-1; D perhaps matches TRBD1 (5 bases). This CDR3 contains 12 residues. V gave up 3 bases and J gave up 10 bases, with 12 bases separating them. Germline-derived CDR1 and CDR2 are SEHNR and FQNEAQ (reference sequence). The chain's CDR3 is CASSFAGSGAFF. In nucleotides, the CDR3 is TGTGCCAGCAGCTTTGCAGGGAGCGGAGCTTTCTTT.

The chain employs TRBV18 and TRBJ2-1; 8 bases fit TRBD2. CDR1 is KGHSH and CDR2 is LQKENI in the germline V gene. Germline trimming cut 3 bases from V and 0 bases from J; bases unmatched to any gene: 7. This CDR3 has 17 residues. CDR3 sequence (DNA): TGTGCCAGCTCACCTAACAGCGGGAGAGGCTCCTACAATGAGCAGTTCTTC. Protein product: CASSPNSGRGSYNEQFF.

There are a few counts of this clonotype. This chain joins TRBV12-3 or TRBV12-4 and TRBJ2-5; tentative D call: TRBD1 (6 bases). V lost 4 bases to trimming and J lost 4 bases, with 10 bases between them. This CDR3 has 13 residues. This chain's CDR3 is CASSYGQRETQYF. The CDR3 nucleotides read TGTGCCAGCAGTTACGGACAGCGAGAGACCCAGTACTTC.

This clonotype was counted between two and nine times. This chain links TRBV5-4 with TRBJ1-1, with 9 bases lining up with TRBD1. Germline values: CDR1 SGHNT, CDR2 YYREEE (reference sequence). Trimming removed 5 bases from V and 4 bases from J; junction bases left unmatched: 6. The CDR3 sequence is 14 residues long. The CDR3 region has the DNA TGTGCCAGCAGACAGGGGGCGGACGGCACTGAAGCTTTCTTT. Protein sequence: CASRQGADGTEAFF.

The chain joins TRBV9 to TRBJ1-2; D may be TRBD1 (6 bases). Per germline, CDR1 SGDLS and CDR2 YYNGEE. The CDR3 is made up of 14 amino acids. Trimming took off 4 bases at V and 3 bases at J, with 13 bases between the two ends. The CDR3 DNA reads TGTGCCAGCAGCCCCCTAGGGGGGTACTATGGCTACACCTTC. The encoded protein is CASSPLGGYYGYTF. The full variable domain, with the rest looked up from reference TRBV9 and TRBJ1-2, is DSGVTQTPKHLITATGQRVTLRCSPRSGDLSVYWYQQSLDQGLQFLIQYYNGEERAKGNILERFSAQQFPDLHSELNLSSLELGDSALYFCASSPLGGYYGYTFGSGTRLTVV.

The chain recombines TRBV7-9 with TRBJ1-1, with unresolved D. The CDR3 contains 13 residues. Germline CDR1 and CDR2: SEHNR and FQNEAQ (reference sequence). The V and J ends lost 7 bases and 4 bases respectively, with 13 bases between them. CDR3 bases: TGTGCCAGCACCTCTGACCCGGGCACTGAAGCTTTCTTT. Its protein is CASTSDPGTEAFF. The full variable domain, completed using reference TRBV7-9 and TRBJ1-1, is DTGVSQNPRHKITKRGQNVTFRCDPISEHNRLYWYRQTLGQGPEFLTYFQNEAQLEKSRLLSDRFSAERPKGSFSTLEIQRTEQGDSAMYLCASTSDPGTEAFFGQGTRLTVV.

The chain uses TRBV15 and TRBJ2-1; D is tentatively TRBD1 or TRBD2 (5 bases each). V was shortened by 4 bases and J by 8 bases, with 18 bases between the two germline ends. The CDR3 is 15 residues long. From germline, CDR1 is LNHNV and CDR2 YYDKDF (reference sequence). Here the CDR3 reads CATSKPGPSQDEQFF. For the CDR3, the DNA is TGTGCCACCAGCAAGCCGGGACCATCCCAGGATGAGCAGTTCTTC.

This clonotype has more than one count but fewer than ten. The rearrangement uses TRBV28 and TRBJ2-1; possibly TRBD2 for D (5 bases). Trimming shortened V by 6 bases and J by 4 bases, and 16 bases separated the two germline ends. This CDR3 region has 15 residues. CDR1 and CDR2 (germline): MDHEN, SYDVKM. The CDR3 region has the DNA TGTGCCAGCAGCTCACACCAAGCGGCGTACAATGAGCAGTTCTTC. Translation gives CASSSHQAAYNEQFF. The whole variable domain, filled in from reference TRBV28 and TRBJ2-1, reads DVKVTQSSRYLVKRTGEKVFLECVQDMDHENMFWYRQDPGLGLRLIYFSYDVKMKEKGDIPEGYSVSREKKERFSLILESASTNQTSMYLCASSSHQAAYNEQFFGPGTRLTVL.

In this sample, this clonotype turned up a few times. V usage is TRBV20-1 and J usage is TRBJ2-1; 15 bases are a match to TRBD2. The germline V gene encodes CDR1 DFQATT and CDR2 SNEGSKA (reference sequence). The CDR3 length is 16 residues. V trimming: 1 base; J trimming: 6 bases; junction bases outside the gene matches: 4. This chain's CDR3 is CSARGPGLAGGNEQFF. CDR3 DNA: TGCAGTGCTAGAGGTCCGGGACTAGCGGGAGGCAATGAGCAGTTCTTC.

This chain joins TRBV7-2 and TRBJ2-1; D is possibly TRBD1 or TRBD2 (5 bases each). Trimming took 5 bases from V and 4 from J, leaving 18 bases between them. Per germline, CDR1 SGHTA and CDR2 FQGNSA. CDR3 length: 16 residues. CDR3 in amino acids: CASSQSLGPGYNEQFF. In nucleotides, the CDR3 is TGTGCCAGCAGCCAATCCCTGGGGCCGGGGTACAATGAGCAGTTCTTC.

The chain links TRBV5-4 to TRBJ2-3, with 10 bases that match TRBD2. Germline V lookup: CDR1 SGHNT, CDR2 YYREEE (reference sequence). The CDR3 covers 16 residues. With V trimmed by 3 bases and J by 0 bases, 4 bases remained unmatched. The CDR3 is CASSSPTSGSTDTQYF. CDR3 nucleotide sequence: TGTGCCAGCAGCTCACCGACTAGCGGGAGCACAGATACGCAGTATTTT.

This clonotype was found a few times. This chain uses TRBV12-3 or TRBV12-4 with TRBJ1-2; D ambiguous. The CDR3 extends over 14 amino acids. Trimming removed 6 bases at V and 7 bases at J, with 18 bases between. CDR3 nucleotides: TGTGCCAGCAGCCGGCAAGAGTCTGGCCGTGGCTACACCTTC. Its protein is CASSRQESGRGYTF.

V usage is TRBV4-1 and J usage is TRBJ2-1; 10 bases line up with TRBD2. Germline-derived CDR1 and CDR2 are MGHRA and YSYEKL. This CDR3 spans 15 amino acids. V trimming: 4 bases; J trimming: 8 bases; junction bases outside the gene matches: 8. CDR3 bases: TGCGCCAGCAGCCGGATTGGACTAGCGGTTGATGAGCAGTTCTTC. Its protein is CASSRIGLAVDEQFF.

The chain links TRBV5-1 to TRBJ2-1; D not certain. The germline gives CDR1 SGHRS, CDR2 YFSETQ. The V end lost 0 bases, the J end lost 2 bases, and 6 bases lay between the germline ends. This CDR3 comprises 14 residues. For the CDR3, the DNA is TGCGCCAGCAGCTTGGGTGCCCCCTACAATGAGCAGTTCTTC. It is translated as CASSLGAPYNEQFF.

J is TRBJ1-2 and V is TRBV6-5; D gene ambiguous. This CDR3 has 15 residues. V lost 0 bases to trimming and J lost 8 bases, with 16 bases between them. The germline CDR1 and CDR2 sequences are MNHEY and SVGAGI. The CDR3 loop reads CASSYSRAPTRGYTF. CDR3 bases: TGTGCCAGCAGTTACTCAAGGGCACCTACGCGGGGCTACACCTTC.

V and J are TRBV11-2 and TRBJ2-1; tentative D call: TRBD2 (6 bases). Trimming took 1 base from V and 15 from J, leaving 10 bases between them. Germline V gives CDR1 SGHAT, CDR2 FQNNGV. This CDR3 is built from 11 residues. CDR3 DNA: TGTGCCAGCAGCTTAGTAGGGAGGTTGTTCTTC. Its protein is CASSLVGRLFF.

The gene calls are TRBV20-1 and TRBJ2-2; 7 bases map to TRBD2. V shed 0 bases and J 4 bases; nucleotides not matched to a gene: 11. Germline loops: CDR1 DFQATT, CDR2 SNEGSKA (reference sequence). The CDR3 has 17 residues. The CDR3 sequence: CSARDQTTASGTGELFF. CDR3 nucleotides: TGCAGTGCTAGAGATCAGACTACGGCTAGCGGCACCGGGGAGCTGTTTTTT.

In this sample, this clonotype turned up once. In DNA, the CDR3 is TGCAGTGCCAACAGGGTTCCCCGTGGCACTGAAGCTTTCTTT. This sequence encodes CSANRVPRGTEAFF. The rearrangement links TRBV20-1 to TRBJ1-1; TRBD1 is a possible D gene (6 bases). Trimming took 6 bases from V and 4 from J, leaving 18 bases between them. The CDR3 consists of 14 residues. The germline CDR1 and CDR2 sequences are DFQATT and SNEGSKA (reference sequence).

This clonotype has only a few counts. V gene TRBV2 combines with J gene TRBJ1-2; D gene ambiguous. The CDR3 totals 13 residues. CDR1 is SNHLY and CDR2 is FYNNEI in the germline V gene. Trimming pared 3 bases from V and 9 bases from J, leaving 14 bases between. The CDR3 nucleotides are TGTGCCAGCAGTGAGGAGGGTGTAAGTCGCTACACCTTC. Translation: CASSEEGVSRYTF.

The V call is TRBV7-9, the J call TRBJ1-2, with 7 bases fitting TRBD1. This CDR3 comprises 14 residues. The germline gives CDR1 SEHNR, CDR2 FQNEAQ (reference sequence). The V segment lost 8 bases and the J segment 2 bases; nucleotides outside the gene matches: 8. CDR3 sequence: CASGGTDRNYGYTF. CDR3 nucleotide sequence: TGTGCCAGCGGTGGGACGGACAGGAACTATGGCTACACCTTC. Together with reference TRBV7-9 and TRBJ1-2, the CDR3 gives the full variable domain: DTGVSQNPRHKITKRGQNVTFRCDPISEHNRLYWYRQTLGQGPEFLTYFQNEAQLEKSRLLSDRFSAERPKGSFSTLEIQRTEQGDSAMYLCASGGTDRNYGYTFGSGTRLTVV.

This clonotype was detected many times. CDR3 loop: CASSLGRVGGRETQYF. In nucleotides, the CDR3 is TGTGCCAGCAGCTTAGGACGGGTTGGGGGCAGAGAGACCCAGTACTTC. The chain links TRBV7-9 to TRBJ2-5, with D tentatively TRBD1 (6 bases). The ends were cut back, 1 base at V and 4 bases at J, with 16 bases in the middle. Germline CDR1 SEHNR, CDR2 FQNEAQ (reference sequence). There are 16 residues in the CDR3.

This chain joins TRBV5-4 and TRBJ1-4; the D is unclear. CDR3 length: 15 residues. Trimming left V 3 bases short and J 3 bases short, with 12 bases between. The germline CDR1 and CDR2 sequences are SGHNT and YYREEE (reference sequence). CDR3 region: CASSSADGANEKLFF. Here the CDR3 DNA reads TGTGCCAGCAGCTCGGCGGACGGCGCTAATGAAAAACTGTTTTTT.